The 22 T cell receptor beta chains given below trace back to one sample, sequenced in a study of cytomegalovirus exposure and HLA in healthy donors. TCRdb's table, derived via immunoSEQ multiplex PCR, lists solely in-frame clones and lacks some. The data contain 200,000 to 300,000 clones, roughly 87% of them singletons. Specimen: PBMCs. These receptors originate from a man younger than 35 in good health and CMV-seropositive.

CDR3 sequence reads: CASSSRQGAFTGELFF. The CDR3 DNA reads TGTGCCAGCAGTTCTCGACAGGGGGCGTTCACCGGGGAGCTGTTTTTT. The chain joins TRBV6-6 to TRBJ2-2; 10 bases line up with TRBD1. The germline V gene has CDR1 MNHNY and CDR2 SVGAGI (reference sequence). Unmatched junction bases numbered 6, after V lost 4 bases and J lost 4 bases. This CDR3 spans 16 amino acids.

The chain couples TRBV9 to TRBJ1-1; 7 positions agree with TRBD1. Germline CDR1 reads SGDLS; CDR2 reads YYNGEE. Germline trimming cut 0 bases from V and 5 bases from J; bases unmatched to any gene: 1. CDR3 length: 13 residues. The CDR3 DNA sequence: TGTGCCAGCAGCGTAGGACAGGGAACTGAAGCTTTCTTT. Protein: CASSVGQGTEAFF.

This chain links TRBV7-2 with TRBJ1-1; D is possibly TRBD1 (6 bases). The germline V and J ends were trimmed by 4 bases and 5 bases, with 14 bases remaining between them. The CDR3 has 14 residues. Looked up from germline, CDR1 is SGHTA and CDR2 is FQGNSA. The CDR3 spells CASSSLLRGTEAFF. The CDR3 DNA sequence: TGTGCCAGCAGCTCCCTACTCAGGGGAACTGAAGCTTTCTTT.

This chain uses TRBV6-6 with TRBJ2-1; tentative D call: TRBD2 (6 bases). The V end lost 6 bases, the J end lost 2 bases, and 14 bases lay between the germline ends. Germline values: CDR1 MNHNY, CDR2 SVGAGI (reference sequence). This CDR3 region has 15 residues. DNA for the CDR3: TGTGCCAGCAGCCAGGGACTGAGAGCCTACAATGAGCAGTTCTTC. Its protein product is CASSQGLRAYNEQFF.

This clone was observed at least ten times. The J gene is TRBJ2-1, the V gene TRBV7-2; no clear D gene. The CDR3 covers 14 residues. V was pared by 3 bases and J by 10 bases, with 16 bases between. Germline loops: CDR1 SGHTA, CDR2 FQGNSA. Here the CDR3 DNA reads TGTGCCAGCAGCTTGAGCCGACCGATGGGGGAGCAGTTCTTC. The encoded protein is CASSLSRPMGEQFF. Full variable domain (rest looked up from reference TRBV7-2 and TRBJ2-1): GAGVSQSPSNKVTEKGKDVELRCDPISGHTALYWYRQSLGQGLEFLIYFQGNSAPDKSGLPSDRFSAERTGGSVSTLTIQRTQQEDSAVYLCASSLSRPMGEQFFGPGTRLTVL.

The chain's CDR3 is CASSLRLGTSLYEQYF. The DNA for the CDR3 is TGTGCCAGCAGTTTAAGGCTCGGGACGTCCCTCTACGAGCAGTACTTC. The chain couples TRBV28 to TRBJ2-7, with D perhaps assigned TRBD1 or TRBD2 (5 bases each). V was pared by 2 bases and J by 3 bases, with 17 bases between. Per the germline V gene, CDR1 is MDHEN and CDR2 is SYDVKM. The CDR3 has 16 residues.

The CDR3 spells CASHVGMVLVYGYTF. In DNA, the CDR3 is TGTGCCAGTCATGTCGGGATGGTTTTAGTTTATGGCTACACCTTC. The V gene is TRBV25-1, the J gene TRBJ1-2, with D uncertain. Trimming left V 9 bases short and J 5 bases short, with 22 bases between. Germline V gene lookup returns CDR1 MGHDK and CDR2 SYGVNS. This CDR3 is 15 amino acids long.

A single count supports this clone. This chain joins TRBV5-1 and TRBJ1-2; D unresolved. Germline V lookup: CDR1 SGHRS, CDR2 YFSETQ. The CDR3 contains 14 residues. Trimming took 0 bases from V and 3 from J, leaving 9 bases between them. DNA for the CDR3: TGCGCCAGCAGCTTGGAACAGATGGACTATGGCTACACCTTC. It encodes CASSLEQMDYGYTF.

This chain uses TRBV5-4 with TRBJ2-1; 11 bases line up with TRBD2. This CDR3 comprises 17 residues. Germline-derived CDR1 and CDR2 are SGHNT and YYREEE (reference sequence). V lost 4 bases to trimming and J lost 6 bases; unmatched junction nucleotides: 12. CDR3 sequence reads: CASSPTTSGSSPNEQFF. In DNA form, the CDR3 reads TGTGCCAGCAGCCCGACTACTAGCGGGAGTAGCCCCAATGAGCAGTTCTTC.

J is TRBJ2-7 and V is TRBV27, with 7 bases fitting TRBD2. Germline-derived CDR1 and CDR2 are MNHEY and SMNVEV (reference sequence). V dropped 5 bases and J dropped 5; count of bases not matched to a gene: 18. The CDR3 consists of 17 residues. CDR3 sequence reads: CASSHRRDYRLPNEQYF. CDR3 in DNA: TGTGCCAGCAGTCACCGAAGGGACTACCGCCTACCTAACGAGCAGTACTTC.

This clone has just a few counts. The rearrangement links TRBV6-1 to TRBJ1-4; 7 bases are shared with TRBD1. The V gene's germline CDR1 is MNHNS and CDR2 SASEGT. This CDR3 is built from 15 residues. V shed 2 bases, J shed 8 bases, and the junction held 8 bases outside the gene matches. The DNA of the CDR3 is TGTGCCAGCAGTGAACATCAGGGGGTAAACGAAAAACTGTTTTTT. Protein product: CASSEHQGVNEKLFF.

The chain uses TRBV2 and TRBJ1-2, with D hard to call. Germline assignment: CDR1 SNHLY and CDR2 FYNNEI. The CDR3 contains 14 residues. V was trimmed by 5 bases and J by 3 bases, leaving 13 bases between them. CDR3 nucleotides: TGTGCCAGCAGTTACTCGGACGGAGACTATGGCTACACCTTC. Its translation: CASSYSDGDYGYTF.

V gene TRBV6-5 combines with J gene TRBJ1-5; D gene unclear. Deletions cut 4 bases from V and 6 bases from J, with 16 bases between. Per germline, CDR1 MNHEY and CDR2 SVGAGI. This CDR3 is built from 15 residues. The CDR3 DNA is TGTGCCAGCAGTTCATCGGCCCATTCTAGTCAGCCCCAGCATTTT. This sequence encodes CASSSSAHSSQPQHF.

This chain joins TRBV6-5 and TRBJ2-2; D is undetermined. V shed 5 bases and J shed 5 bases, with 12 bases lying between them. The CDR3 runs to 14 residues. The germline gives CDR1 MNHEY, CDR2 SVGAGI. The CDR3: CASSPYRFTGELFF. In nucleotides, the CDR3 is TGTGCCAGCAGTCCTTACCGTTTTACCGGGGAGCTGTTTTTT.

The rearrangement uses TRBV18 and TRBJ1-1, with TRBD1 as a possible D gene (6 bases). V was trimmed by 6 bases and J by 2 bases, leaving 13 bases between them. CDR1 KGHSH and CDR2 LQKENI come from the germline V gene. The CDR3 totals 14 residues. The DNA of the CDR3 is TGTGCCAGCTCCCCGGGACAAGAAAACACTGAAGCTTTCTTT. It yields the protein CASSPGQENTEAFF.

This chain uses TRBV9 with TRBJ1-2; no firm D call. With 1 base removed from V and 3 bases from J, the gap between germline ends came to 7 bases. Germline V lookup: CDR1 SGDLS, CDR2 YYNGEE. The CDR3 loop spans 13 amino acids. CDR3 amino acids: CASSVRLDYGYTF. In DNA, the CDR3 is TGTGCCAGCAGCGTAAGGTTAGACTATGGCTACACCTTC.

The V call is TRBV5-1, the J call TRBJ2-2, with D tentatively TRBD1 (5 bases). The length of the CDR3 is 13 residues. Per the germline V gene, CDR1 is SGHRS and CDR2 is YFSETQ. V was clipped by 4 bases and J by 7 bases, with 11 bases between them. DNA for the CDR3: TGCGCCAGCAGCCCCCAGGGCGGCGGGGAGCTGTTTTTT. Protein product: CASSPQGGGELFF. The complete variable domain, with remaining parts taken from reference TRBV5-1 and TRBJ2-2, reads KAGVTQTPRYLIKTRGQQVTLSCSPISGHRSVSWYQQTPGQGLQFLFEYFSETQRNKGNFPGRFSGRQFSNSRSEMNVSTLELGDSALYLCASSPQGGGELFFGEGSRLTVL.

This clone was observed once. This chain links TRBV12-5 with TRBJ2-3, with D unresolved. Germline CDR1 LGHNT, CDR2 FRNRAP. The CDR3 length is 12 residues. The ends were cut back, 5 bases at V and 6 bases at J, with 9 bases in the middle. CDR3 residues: CASGRTGDTQYF. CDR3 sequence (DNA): TGTGCTAGTGGTCGGACCGGGGATACGCAGTATTTT.

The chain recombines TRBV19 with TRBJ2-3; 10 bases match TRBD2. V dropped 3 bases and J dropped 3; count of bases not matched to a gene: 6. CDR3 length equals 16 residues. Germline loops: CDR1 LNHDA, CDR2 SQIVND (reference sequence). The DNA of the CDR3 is TGTGCCAGTAGTATGATAGCGGGAGGTTTGACAGATACGCAGTATTTT. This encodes CASSMIAGGLTDTQYF.

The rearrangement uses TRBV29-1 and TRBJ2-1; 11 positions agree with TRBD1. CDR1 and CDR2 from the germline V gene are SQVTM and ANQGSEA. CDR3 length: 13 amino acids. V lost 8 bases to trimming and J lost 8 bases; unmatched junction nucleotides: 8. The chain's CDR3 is CSYGQGAVDEQFF. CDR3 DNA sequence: TGCAGCTACGGACAGGGGGCCGTCGATGAGCAGTTCTTC.

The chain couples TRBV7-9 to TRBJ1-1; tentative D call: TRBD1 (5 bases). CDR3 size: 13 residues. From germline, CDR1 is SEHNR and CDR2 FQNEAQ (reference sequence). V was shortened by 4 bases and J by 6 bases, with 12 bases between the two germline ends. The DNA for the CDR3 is TGTGCCAGCAGCTCGGGACGTATCGCTGAAGCTTTCTTT. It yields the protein CASSSGRIAEAFF. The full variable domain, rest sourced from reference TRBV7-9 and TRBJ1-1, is DTGVSQNPRHKITKRGQNVTFRCDPISEHNRLYWYRQTLGQGPEFLTYFQNEAQLEKSRLLSDRFSAERPKGSFSTLEIQRTEQGDSAMYLCASSSGRIAEAFFGQGTRLTVV.

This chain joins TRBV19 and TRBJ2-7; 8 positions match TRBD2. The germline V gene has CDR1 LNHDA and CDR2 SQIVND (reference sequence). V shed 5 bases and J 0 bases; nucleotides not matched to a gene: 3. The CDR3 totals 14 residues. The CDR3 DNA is TGTGCCAGTAGTTTCAGCGGGAGCTCCTACGAGCAGTACTTC. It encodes CASSFSGSSYEQYF.